This TCR beta chain was observed in a study of Ad26.COV2.S vaccination and SARS-CoV-2 variants. CDR1 and CDR2 from the germline V gene are LGHNA and YSLEER. The CDR3 is 16 amino acids. V was pared by 1 base and J by 4 bases, with 16 bases between. Whole-study findings and limits: Participants given vaccine showed non-spike TCR breadth similar to that of placebo recipients. Measurements of TCR breadth and depth may have given underestimates of the total T cell responses.

This clone was counted only a few times. What it binds is unknown. Sequenced by immunoSEQ multiplex PCR; TCRdb stores in-frame clones only, minus some. The sample comprises over 90,000 clones, around 80% of which are singletons, and around a sixth rests with the top ten. The chain recombines TRBV4-3 with TRBJ1-2, with D maybe TRBD1 (6 bases). Specimen: peripheral blood, collected after recovery from COVID-19. The receptor comes from a human donor who had recovered from COVID-19. In nucleotides, the CDR3 is TGCGCCAGCAGCCAAGGGCCACAGGGACTAATCTATGGCTACACCTTC. It yields the protein CASSQGPQGLIYGYTF.